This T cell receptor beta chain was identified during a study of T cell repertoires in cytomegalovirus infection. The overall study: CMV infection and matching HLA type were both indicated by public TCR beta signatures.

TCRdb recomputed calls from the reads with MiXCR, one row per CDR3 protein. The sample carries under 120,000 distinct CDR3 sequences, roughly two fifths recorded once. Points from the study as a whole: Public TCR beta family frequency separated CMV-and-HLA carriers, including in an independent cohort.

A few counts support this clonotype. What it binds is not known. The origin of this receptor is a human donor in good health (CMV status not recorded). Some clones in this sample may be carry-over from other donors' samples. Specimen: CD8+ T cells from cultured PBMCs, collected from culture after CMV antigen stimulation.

The CDR3 DNA sequence: TGTGCCAGCAGCTACAGGGTGGACGAGCAGTACTTC. Protein product: CASSYRVDEQYF. The rearrangement links TRBV12-3 or TRBV12-4 to TRBJ2-7; a weak D match, TRBD1 (6 bases). Trimming left V 6 bases short and J 5 bases short, with 11 bases between. This CDR3 is 12 amino acids long.